This passage covers 30 T cell receptor beta chains from one sample sequenced in a study of blood T cell repertoires in COVID-19. TCRdb keeps only in-frame clones here, not all; method: immunoSEQ multiplex PCR. The sample contains around 340,000 clones, about 90% of which appear only once. Sequencing used PBMCs or T cells enriched from blood (not recorded which). The source is a young woman who had been exposed to COVID-19.

V and J are TRBV6-1 and TRBJ1-1; 7 bases map to TRBD1. Trimming removed 1 base from V and 1 base from J; junction bases left unmatched: 3. CDR3 length: 15 amino acids. CDR1 and CDR2 (germline): MNHNS, SASEGT. Written as DNA, the CDR3 is TGTGCCAGCAGTGAAGGGGACAGTAAGAACACTGAAGCTTTCTTT. Translation: CASSEGDSKNTEAFF.

The chain couples TRBV5-1 to TRBJ1-4, with 7 bases that match TRBD1. The trim removed 4 bases at V and 5 bases at J, leaving 5 bases unmatched. The CDR3 contains 14 residues. CDR1 is SGHRS and CDR2 is YFSETQ in the germline V gene. In DNA, the CDR3 is TGCGCCAGCAGCCGCGACAGGGAAAATGAAAAACTGTTTTTT. It yields the protein CASSRDRENEKLFF.

This rearrangement joins TRBV13 to TRBJ2-1; TRBD2 aligns across 8 bases. CDR1 PRHDT and CDR2 FYEKMQ come from the germline V gene (reference sequence). CDR3 length equals 14 residues. The J segment lost 8 bases and the V segment lost 5 bases, leaving 8 bases of the junction unmatched. This chain's CDR3 is CASSPPRTSHEQFF. In DNA form, the CDR3 reads TGTGCCAGCAGCCCACCCAGGACTAGCCATGAGCAGTTCTTC.

J is TRBJ2-7 and V is TRBV28; 12 bases fit TRBD2. Losses at the gene ends were 4 bases for V and 5 bases for J; bases not matched to a gene: 6. The CDR3 covers 15 residues. From germline, CDR1 is MDHEN and CDR2 SYDVKM. The CDR3 DNA follows: TGTGCCAGCAGTTCCCTAGCGGGAGGGTACCACGAGCAGTACTTC. Its translation: CASSSLAGGYHEQYF.

V and J are TRBV12-5 and TRBJ1-5, with 7 nucleotides matching TRBD1. This CDR3 has 14 residues. With V trimmed by 6 bases and J by 5 bases, 7 bases remained unmatched. Germline values: CDR1 LGHNT, CDR2 FRNRAP. The CDR3 region has the DNA TGTGCTAGTGGCTTGACAGGGTTGGATCAGCCCCAGCATTTT. It is translated as CASGLTGLDQPQHF.

V is TRBV18 and J is TRBJ1-3; 10 bases match TRBD1. The CDR3 sequence is 17 residues long. The V and J ends lost 5 bases and 0 bases, in that order; junction bases with no gene match: 7. In germline, CDR1 is KGHSH, CDR2 LQKENI. The CDR3: CASSGTGDSSSGNTIYF. DNA of the CDR3: TGTGCCAGCTCAGGGACAGGGGATTCGAGCTCTGGAAACACCATATATTTT.

The rearrangement joins TRBV9 to TRBJ2-2, with TRBD2 matching over 11 bases. There are 17 residues in the CDR3. The J segment lost 1 base and the V segment lost 0 bases, leaving 2 bases of the junction unmatched. Germline V gene lookup returns CDR1 SGDLS and CDR2 YYNGEE. The CDR3: CASSVATSGRNTGELFF. The DNA for the CDR3 is TGTGCCAGCAGCGTAGCCACTAGCGGGAGGAACACCGGGGAGCTGTTTTTT.

The chain employs TRBV5-4 and TRBJ1-6, with 7 positions matching TRBD1. The germline gives CDR1 SGHNT, CDR2 YYREEE (reference sequence). Losses at the gene ends were 4 bases for V and 2 bases for J; bases not matched to a gene: 3. The CDR3 is made up of 15 amino acids. For the CDR3, the DNA is TGTGCCAGCAGCCAGGGGGAACCCTATAATTCACCCCTCCACTTT. This translates into CASSQGEPYNSPLHF.

This clone was counted once. This chain joins TRBV28 and TRBJ2-7; D is unclear. Trimming took off 6 bases at V and 2 bases at J, with 11 bases between the two ends. Germline V lookup: CDR1 MDHEN, CDR2 SYDVKM. The CDR3 runs 13 residues. CDR3 protein: CASRPPAAYEQYF. CDR3 DNA: TGTGCCAGCAGGCCCCCGGCGGCCTACGAGCAGTACTTC. Complete variable domain (other parts from reference TRBV28 and TRBJ2-7): DVKVTQSSRYLVKRTGEKVFLECVQDMDHENMFWYRQDPGLGLRLIYFSYDVKMKEKGDIPEGYSVSREKKERFSLILESASTNQTSMYLCASRPPAAYEQYFGPGTRLTVT.

This chain connects TRBV3-1 (or the pseudogene TRBV3-2) to TRBJ2-5; D is possibly TRBD1 (5 bases). Germline V gene data show CDR1 as LGHDT and CDR2 as YNNKEL (reference sequence). Trimming shortened V by 3 bases and J by 3 bases, and 8 bases separated the two germline ends. This CDR3 has 13 amino acids. The CDR3 is CASSHLTEETQYF. For the CDR3, the DNA is TGTGCCAGCAGCCACCTGACAGAAGAGACCCAGTACTTC.

V and J are TRBV7-2 and TRBJ2-7; perhaps D is TRBD1 or TRBD2 (6 bases each). The ends were cut back, 5 bases at V and 6 bases at J, with 17 bases in the middle. In germline, CDR1 is SGHTA, CDR2 FQGNSA. CDR3 size: 14 residues. Here the CDR3 reads CASSLGGTLTEQYF. CDR3 bases: TGTGCCAGCAGCCTAGGGGGGACATTAACCGAGCAGTACTTC. The whole variable domain, remainder taken from reference TRBV7-2 and TRBJ2-7, is GAGVSQSPSNKVTEKGKDVELRCDPISGHTALYWYRQSLGQGLEFLIYFQGNSAPDKSGLPSDRFSAERTGGSVSTLTIQRTQQEDSAVYLCASSLGGTLTEQYFGPGTRLTVT.

This chain joins TRBV29-1 and TRBJ2-7; maybe TRBD2 (5 bases). The CDR3 is made up of 13 amino acids. Germline V gene data show CDR1 as SQVTM and CDR2 as ANQGSEA. The V end lost 4 bases, the J end lost 2 bases, and 12 bases lay between the germline ends. CDR3 sequence: CSVVDGKAYEQYF. The CDR3 region has the DNA TGCAGCGTTGTCGACGGGAAGGCCTACGAGCAGTACTTC.

The rearrangement uses TRBV30 and TRBJ1-3, with 7 bases fitting TRBD1. The CDR3 is 15 residues long. Germline CDR1 reads GTSNPN; CDR2 reads SVGIG (reference sequence). V trimming: 2 bases; J trimming: 0 bases; junction bases outside the gene matches: 4. The CDR3 loop reads CAWSSRQGSGNTIYF. CDR3 coding DNA: TGTGCCTGGAGTTCTCGACAGGGCTCTGGAAACACCATATATTTT.

The V and J genes are TRBV25-1 and TRBJ2-1; TRBD2 matches 11 bases. The CDR3 contains 16 residues. CDR1 and CDR2 (germline): MGHDK, SYGVNS. V lost 3 bases, J lost 5 bases, and 6 bases stayed unmatched. The CDR3 nucleotides are TGTGCCAGCAGTGATCCGGGACTAGCGGAAGACAATGAGCAGTTCTTC. Its translation: CASSDPGLAEDNEQFF.

The chain couples TRBV14 to TRBJ2-5; 7 bases match TRBD1. Trimming at V came to 6 bases and at J to 4 bases, leaving 2 bases not matched to a gene. The CDR3 runs 12 residues. Germline CDR1 SGHDN, CDR2 FVKESK. CDR3 sequence (DNA): TGTGCCAGCAGGTCAGGGGGAGAGACCCAGTACTTC. This encodes CASRSGGETQYF.

This sequence joins TRBV6-1 and TRBJ1-5, with D unclear. The CDR3 consists of 11 residues. V lost 3 bases to trimming and J lost 12 bases, with 9 bases between them. The germline V gene encodes CDR1 MNHNS and CDR2 SASEGT. Written as DNA, the CDR3 is TGTGCCAGCAGTGATGTCGGTGGCCAGCATTTT. It specifies CASSDVGGQHF.

This clone was found once. The chain combines TRBV19 with TRBJ2-3, with D maybe TRBD2 (7 bases). CDR1 and CDR2 (germline): LNHDA, SQIVND (reference sequence). The V gene lost 3 bases and the J gene lost 4 bases, with 14 bases spanning the gap. CDR3 size: 15 residues. The CDR3 loop reads CASSMEGGGADTQYF. The DNA of the CDR3 is TGTGCCAGTAGTATGGAGGGGGGAGGGGCAGATACGCAGTATTTT.

The chain employs TRBV16 and TRBJ1-1; D not resolved. Trimming took 4 bases from V and 1 from J, leaving 7 bases between them. The V gene's germline CDR1 is KGHSY and CDR2 FQNENV. The CDR3 consists of 13 residues. CDR3 protein: CASSPSENTEAFF. In DNA form, the CDR3 reads TGTGCCAGCAGCCCCAGTGAGAACACTGAAGCTTTCTTT.

The rearrangement links TRBV19 to TRBJ1-4; the match to TRBD1 covers 8 bases. The length of the CDR3 is 16 residues. Germline loops: CDR1 LNHDA, CDR2 SQIVND (reference sequence). The trim removed 4 bases at V and 1 base at J, leaving 5 bases unmatched. Here the CDR3 reads CASSTGQGRTNEKLFF. In DNA form, the CDR3 reads TGTGCCAGTAGTACTGGACAGGGCCGAACTAATGAAAAACTGTTTTTT.

This chain uses TRBV19 with TRBJ1-2; TRBD1 is a possible D gene (5 bases). Germline lookup yields CDR1 LNHDA and CDR2 SQIVND (reference sequence). The CDR3 consists of 16 residues. V shed 1 base and J shed 1 base, with 13 bases lying between them. DNA of the CDR3: TGTGCCAGTAGTATAGTTCTTGGGACTGTTAACTATGGCTACACCTTC. As protein: CASSIVLGTVNYGYTF.

V gene TRBV13 combines with J gene TRBJ2-2; TRBD2 agrees at 10 bases. V dropped 7 bases and J dropped 0; count of bases not matched to a gene: 5. CDR1 and CDR2 from the germline V gene are PRHDT and FYEKMQ (reference sequence). This CDR3 is 16 amino acids long. The CDR3 reads CASKLAGEANTGELFF. Here the CDR3 DNA reads TGTGCCAGCAAGCTAGCGGGAGAAGCGAACACCGGGGAGCTGTTTTTT.

A few counts support this clone. The chain employs TRBV28 and TRBJ1-6; TRBD1 matches 8 bases. CDR1 MDHEN and CDR2 SYDVKM come from the germline V gene. The J segment lost 7 bases and the V segment lost 7 bases, leaving 6 bases of the junction unmatched. The CDR3 consists of 14 residues. The CDR3 region is CASTAQGANSPLHF. The CDR3 DNA is TGTGCCAGCACCGCGCAGGGGGCCAATTCACCCCTCCACTTT.

This chain joins TRBV9 and TRBJ2-3; 9 bases are a match to TRBD1. The CDR3 totals 15 residues. The trim removed 4 bases at V and 2 bases at J, leaving 5 bases unmatched. Looked up from germline, CDR1 is SGDLS and CDR2 is YYNGEE. The CDR3 bases are TGTGCCAGCAGCCTCCGGACAGGGGTCACAGATACGCAGTATTTT. Translation: CASSLRTGVTDTQYF.

The chain recombines TRBV7-9 with TRBJ2-1, with TRBD2 matching 8 bases. The CDR3 is 15 residues long. V dropped 1 base and J dropped 7; count of bases not matched to a gene: 6. The germline CDR1 and CDR2 sequences are SEHNR and FQNEAQ (reference sequence). This chain's CDR3 is CASSLGAGERNEQFF. The CDR3 DNA reads as TGTGCCAGCAGCTTAGGAGCGGGAGAGAGGAATGAGCAGTTCTTC.

CDR3 protein: CASSLGTVQETQYF. DNA of the CDR3: TGTGCCAGCAGCTTAGGAACAGTCCAAGAGACCCAGTACTTC. The V call is TRBV5-6, the J call TRBJ2-5; D unclear. CDR1 is SGHDT, CDR2 YYEEEE, per germline. Trimming cost V 2 bases and J 1 base, with 9 bases left between them. The CDR3 has 14 residues.

This clone was observed once. The V call is TRBV2, the J call TRBJ1-5; D call uncertain. The length of the CDR3 is 14 residues. Germline V lookup: CDR1 SNHLY, CDR2 FYNNEI. The V gene lost 6 bases and the J gene lost 0 bases, with 9 bases spanning the gap. The CDR3 loop is CASRQQNSNQPQHF. In DNA form, the CDR3 reads TGTGCCAGCAGGCAACAAAATAGCAATCAGCCCCAGCATTTT.

Here the CDR3 reads CASSEIRREVGSTDTQYF. Here the CDR3 DNA reads TGTGCCAGCAGTGAAATAAGAAGGGAGGTGGGGAGCACAGATACGCAGTATTTT. The chain recombines TRBV6-1 with TRBJ2-3; possible D gene TRBD2, 6 bases. Trimming cost V 2 bases and J 0 bases, with 18 bases left between them. The CDR3 consists of 18 residues. Germline CDR1 MNHNS, CDR2 SASEGT.

This clone was counted only a few times. V gene TRBV10-2 combines with J gene TRBJ1-1; D might be TRBD1 (5 bases). Trimming left V 3 bases short and J 4 bases short, with 15 bases between. Germline loops: CDR1 WSHSY, CDR2 SAAADI. This CDR3 spans 15 amino acids. DNA of the CDR3: TGCGCCAGCAGTGAAATGGGGGGTGCAAGCACTGAAGCTTTCTTT. Translated: CASSEMGGASTEAFF.

V usage is TRBV28 and J usage is TRBJ2-1; 7 positions match TRBD2. Losses at the gene ends were 10 bases for V and 3 bases for J; bases not matched to a gene: 6. The germline CDR1 and CDR2 sequences are MDHEN and SYDVKM. The CDR3 loop spans 13 amino acids. The CDR3 spells CATAGDYYNEQFF. The CDR3 DNA sequence: TGTGCCACCGCCGGGGACTACTACAATGAGCAGTTCTTC.

V and J are TRBV24-1 and TRBJ2-1; 7 bases are a match to TRBD2. V lost 2 bases and J lost 15; bases outside the gene matches: 9. Germline V gene sequence: CDR1 KGHDR, CDR2 SFDVKD. The CDR3 length is 13 residues. In nucleotides, the CDR3 is TGTGCCACCAGTGATTCCCGGGAGGCCCGCTCGTTCTTC. It translates to CATSDSREARSFF.